This TCR beta chain emerged from a study of T cell repertoires in cytomegalovirus infection. Study as a whole: Well-studied HLA-B-restricted epitopes and recently identified HLA-C-restricted epitopes of CMV were both used in the study. CMV infection plus the matching HLA type was flagged by public TCR beta signatures. Whole-study findings and limits: Based on cumulative public TCR beta family frequency, carriers of CMV plus the relevant HLA were identified. What dominated the ex vivo response were HLA-C-restricted CMV-specific TCR beta clonotypes.

To note about this clonotype: Antigen: not known.

TCRdb re-called the reads through MiXCR, storing one row per CDR3 protein. The sample includes around 120,000 distinct CDR3 sequences, roughly 39% of them seen just once. The CDR3 sequence is 15 residues long. V lost 6 bases to trimming and J lost 5 bases, with 20 bases between them. Germline CDR1 reads SEHNR; CDR2 reads FQNEAQ (reference sequence). The genes are TRBV7-9 and TRBJ2-7, with D maybe TRBD2 (7 bases). The material was CD8+ T cells from cultured PBMCs, obtained from culture after CMV antigen stimulation. This TCR was recovered from a human donor in good health (CMV status not recorded). Some clones in this sample may be carry-over from other donors' samples. The CDR3 is CASSASGQGLHEQYF. The DNA for the CDR3 is TGTGCCAGCAGTGCTAGCGGCCAGGGGCTCCACGAGCAGTACTTC.